This T cell receptor (beta chain) was recorded in a study of OX40 agonist ivuxolimab in advanced cancers. On the study more broadly: Among those treated, three patients had partial responses, one with hepatocellular carcinoma and two with cutaneous melanoma.

Profiling relied on immunoSEQ multiplex PCR, and the TCRdb table lists in-frame clones only, not all of them. The data hold approximately 90,000 clones, with roughly 84% observed a single time. Whole-study findings and limits: Researchers did not establish what antigens the expanded peripheral T cells target.

Only a few counts were recorded for this clone. Its antigen is undetermined. Germline V gene sequence: CDR1 LNHDA, CDR2 SQIVND (reference sequence). V was cut by 7 bases and J by 5 bases, with 15 bases left in between. The CDR3 covers 13 residues. The starting material was CD4+ or CD8+ T cells sorted from blood, obtained in a trial of the OX40 agonist ivuxolimab. This sequence originates from an adult with an advanced solid tumor such as melanoma, head and neck, liver or kidney cancer. The V and J genes are TRBV19 and TRBJ2-7; maybe TRBD1 (5 bases). CDR3 sequence: CASTAQGIDEQYF. The CDR3 coding sequence is TGTGCCAGTACCGCCCAGGGTATCGACGAGCAGTACTTC.